The TCR beta chain under discussion was sequenced for a study of blood T cell repertoires in COVID-19. Study-wide background: COVID-19 samples collected from the United States, Italy and Spain covered acute and convalescent phases. PBMCs, B-cell-depleted T cells, or T cells provided the cDNA or gDNA that made up the material.

Original handling: Estimated nucleated cell counts came from reference gene primer amplification. The table came from immunoSEQ multiplex PCR; TCRdb's copy has only in-frame clones and leaves some out. V and J calls and clone size follow that table, whereas D and trimming were derived from the DNA. The sample contains about 71,000 clones, over 75% of which appear only once. The CDR3 is made up of 13 amino acids. Trimming took 5 bases from V and 6 from J; bases not matched to a gene: 5. Germline CDR1 ENHRY, CDR2 SYGVKD. The genes are TRBV10-3 and TRBJ2-7; 9 bases match TRBD1. The sequenced sample consisted of peripheral blood. The TCR sequence derives from a woman aged 18-29 years with acute or convalescent COVID-19. CDR3 in amino acids: CAISPGQGGEQYF. For the CDR3, the DNA is TGTGCCATCAGTCCGGGACAGGGTGGCGAGCAGTACTTC.